The 20 T cell receptor beta chains below come from one sample, sequenced in a study of T cell responses to AZD1222 COVID-19 vaccine. The repertoire was sequenced with immunoSEQ multiplex PCR; TCRdb's copy has only in-frame clones and lacks some. The sample records 100,000 to 150,000 clones, about 89% being singletons. The sequences come from peripheral blood, collected on day 0 of MenACWY control vaccination. The source of these receptors is an adult in good health.

V is TRBV27 and J is TRBJ1-5; a weak D match, TRBD1 (6 bases). The V and J ends lost 6 bases and 1 base respectively, with 16 bases between them. The germline V gene encodes CDR1 MNHEY and CDR2 SMNVEV (reference sequence). CDR3 length equals 16 residues. The CDR3 coding sequence is TGTGCCAGCAGCCTCACAGGGTCGATAAGCAATCAGCCCCAGCATTTT. Encoded protein: CASSLTGSISNQPQHF.

This chain uses TRBV27 with TRBJ2-1; 12 positions agree with TRBD2. V was pared by 7 bases and J by 4 bases, with 8 bases of the junction left unmatched. CDR1 is MNHEY, CDR2 SMNVEV, per germline (reference sequence). The CDR3 totals 16 residues. The CDR3 reads CASTGSSGRVYNEQFF. CDR3 nucleotide sequence: TGTGCCAGCACGGGCTCTAGCGGGAGGGTATACAATGAGCAGTTCTTC.

This chain uses TRBV11-2 with TRBJ1-1, with 7 bases lining up with TRBD1. Unmatched junction bases numbered 10, after V lost 6 bases and J lost 0 bases. This CDR3 has 16 residues. CDR1 and CDR2 from the germline V gene are SGHAT and FQNNGV. CDR3 residues: CASRAGQSFMNTEAFF. The CDR3 region has the DNA TGTGCCAGCAGGGCGGGACAGAGCTTCATGAACACTGAAGCTTTCTTT.

This clone was picked up a small number of times. The chain combines TRBV10-1 with TRBJ1-1, with D perhaps matching TRBD1 (6 bases). V shed 5 bases and J shed 2 bases, with 9 bases lying between them. Per the germline V gene, CDR1 is WNHNN and CDR2 is SYGVQD (reference sequence). This CDR3 has 13 residues. This CDR3 is CASSWDTNTEAFF. CDR3 coding DNA: TGCGCCAGCAGTTGGGACACCAACACTGAAGCTTTCTTT.

The chain combines TRBV11-2 with TRBJ1-2; 8 positions match TRBD1. The CDR3 totals 18 residues. V dropped 5 bases and J dropped 5; count of bases not matched to a gene: 19. The germline CDR1 and CDR2 sequences are SGHAT and FQNNGV. CDR3: CASSPLRGQVSGGYGYTF. CDR3 bases: TGTGCCAGCAGCCCGCTAAGGGGACAGGTCTCGGGGGGATATGGCTACACCTTC.

V is TRBV9 and J is TRBJ2-7; TRBD2 agrees at 11 bases. Germline V CDR1 and CDR2: SGDLS, YYNGEE. The CDR3 runs 16 residues. V lost 0 bases to trimming and J lost 2 bases; unmatched junction nucleotides: 4. CDR3 protein: CASSVDLAGGTYEQYF. The CDR3, as DNA: TGTGCCAGCAGCGTAGATCTAGCGGGAGGCACCTACGAGCAGTACTTC.

The J gene is TRBJ2-7, the V gene TRBV5-1; TRBD2 matches 9 bases. This CDR3 has 15 amino acids. From germline, CDR1 is SGHRS and CDR2 YFSETQ. With V trimmed by 4 bases and J by 9 bases, 14 bases remained unmatched. The CDR3 DNA follows: TGCGCCAGCAGCCCTGAGGTTAGCGGGAGTAGGGGGCAGTACTTC. As protein: CASSPEVSGSRGQYF.

This sequence joins TRBV7-9 and TRBJ2-7; no reliable D call. This CDR3 region has 14 residues. V shed 5 bases and J shed 4 bases, with 15 bases lying between them. Germline values: CDR1 SEHNR, CDR2 FQNEAQ (reference sequence). The CDR3 protein is CASSPLGWGYEQYF. The CDR3 coding sequence is TGTGCCAGCAGCCCCCTTGGTTGGGGTTACGAGCAGTACTTC. The full variable domain, its missing parts supplied by reference TRBV7-9 and TRBJ2-7, is DTGVSQNPRHKITKRGQNVTFRCDPISEHNRLYWYRQTLGQGPEFLTYFQNEAQLEKSRLLSDRFSAERPKGSFSTLEIQRTEQGDSAMYLCASSPLGWGYEQYFGPGTRLTVT.

The chain combines TRBV6-5 with TRBJ2-3; 9 bases are a match to TRBD1. The CDR3 runs 14 residues. V lost 5 bases and J lost 1; bases outside the gene matches: 1. Germline-derived CDR1 and CDR2 are MNHEY and SVGAGI. Here the CDR3 DNA reads TGTGCCAGCAGTCGACAGGGGGGCACAGATACGCAGTATTTT. Translated, it gives CASSRQGGTDTQYF.

The gene calls are TRBV4-3 and TRBJ1-1; D is undetermined. V shed 2 bases and J shed 6 bases, with 13 bases lying between them. The CDR3 length is 14 residues. Germline V CDR1 and CDR2: LGHNA, YSLEER. The CDR3 loop reads CASSQRLVLPEAFF. In DNA form, the CDR3 reads TGCGCCAGCAGCCAAAGATTAGTGCTCCCTGAAGCTTTCTTT.

The chain recombines TRBV3-1 (or the pseudogene TRBV3-2) with TRBJ2-7; 8 nucleotides match TRBD1. V was pared by 8 bases and J by 3 bases, with 12 bases of the junction left unmatched. This CDR3 spans 15 amino acids. The germline V gene encodes CDR1 LGHDT and CDR2 YNNKEL (reference sequence). The CDR3 DNA reads as TGTGCCAGCCAAAGAACCGGGACAGGTGTCTACGAGCAGTACTTC. Protein sequence: CASQRTGTGVYEQYF.

The chain couples TRBV5-5 to TRBJ1-2; D is possibly TRBD1 (5 bases). Trimming pared 0 bases from V and 4 bases from J, leaving 13 bases between. The CDR3 contains 15 residues. Germline assignment: CDR1 SGHKS and CDR2 YYEKEE (reference sequence). CDR3 loop: CASSLGLGGVYGYTF. The CDR3, as DNA: TGTGCCAGCAGCTTGGGATTAGGAGGGGTCTATGGCTACACCTTC.

CDR3 nucleotides: TGTGCCTGGGGGGCTAGCGGGTTAAGCTCCTACAATGAGCAGTTCTTC. This gives the protein CAWGASGLSSYNEQFF. The rearrangement uses TRBV30 and TRBJ2-1; 8 nucleotides align to TRBD2. The CDR3 sequence is 16 residues long. Germline CDR1 GTSNPN, CDR2 SVGIG (reference sequence). Trimming took 5 bases from V and 0 from J; bases not matched to a gene: 9.

The chain has TRBV6-2 or TRBV6-3 and TRBJ2-1; D unresolved. The CDR3 length is 17 residues. The V end was cut by 4 bases, the J end by 4 bases, with 20 bases between. Germline values: CDR1 MNHEY, CDR2 SVGEGT. This chain's CDR3 is CASSSEALWGRYNEQFF. CDR3 DNA sequence: TGTGCCAGCAGTTCAGAAGCACTTTGGGGTCGGTACAATGAGCAGTTCTTC.

This chain connects TRBV4-1 to TRBJ2-2; 8 bases are a match to TRBD2. The CDR3 totals 16 residues. Germline assignment: CDR1 MGHRA and CDR2 YSYEKL. The junction had 1 base not matched to a gene; V was cut back by 1 base and J by 0 bases. The CDR3 DNA sequence: TGCGCCAGCAGCCAAGTAGCGGGGACGAACACCGGGGAGCTGTTTTTT. This gives the protein CASSQVAGTNTGELFF.

This chain joins TRBV6-6 and TRBJ1-5; no firm D call. The CDR3 consists of 11 residues. Germline CDR1 is MNHNY and CDR2 is SVGAGI (reference sequence). The germline V and J ends were trimmed by 6 bases and 7 bases, with 7 bases remaining between them. The chain's CDR3 is CASSPGQPQHF. The CDR3 DNA is TGTGCCAGCAGCCCCGGACAGCCCCAGCATTTT.

The CDR3 reads CASSRGEGDTGELFF. The CDR3 DNA sequence: TGTGCCAGCAGCCGCGGGGAGGGCGACACCGGGGAGCTGTTTTTT. The rearrangement links TRBV4-2 to TRBJ2-2; TRBD2 matches at 7 bases. There are 15 residues in the CDR3. With V trimmed by 4 bases and J by 3 bases, 5 bases remained unmatched. Germline V gene lookup returns CDR1 LGHNA and CDR2 YNFKEQ.

As DNA, the CDR3 is TGCGCCAGCAGCCCCGGGACAGGGTCCAGCGAGCAGTTCTTC. Encoded protein: CASSPGTGSSEQFF. The V and J genes are TRBV10-1 and TRBJ2-1; 9 bases are shared with TRBD1. The CDR3 is 14 amino acids. Germline values: CDR1 WNHNN, CDR2 SYGVQD (reference sequence). V shed 6 bases, J shed 10 bases, and the junction held 10 bases outside the gene matches.

This rearrangement joins TRBV24-1 to TRBJ2-3, with 7 bases fitting TRBD2. The CDR3 sequence is 16 residues long. J was trimmed by 0 bases and V by 4 bases; bases with no gene match: 6. Germline V gene data show CDR1 as KGHDR and CDR2 as SFDVKD. CDR3: CATSETGTKSTDTQYF. The CDR3 DNA is TGTGCCACCAGTGAAACCGGGACTAAGAGCACAGATACGCAGTATTTT.

This sequence joins TRBV7-9 and TRBJ1-5, with TRBD1 matching over 9 bases. Trimming took 4 bases from V and 7 from J; bases not matched to a gene: 5. CDR1 SEHNR and CDR2 FQNEAQ come from the germline V gene (reference sequence). The CDR3 is made up of 14 amino acids. CDR3 protein: CASSSGTGLQPQHF. DNA of the CDR3: TGTGCCAGCAGCTCGGGGACAGGGCTCCAGCCCCAGCATTTT.